These 2 T cell receptor beta chains came from one sample sequenced in a study of blood T cell repertoires in COVID-19. Clones were sequenced by immunoSEQ multiplex PCR, and TCRdb holds only the in-frame ones, with some missing. The top ten clones hold about 3% of a sample with a few hundred thousand clones, 86% of them seen once. The sequencing sample was made of peripheral blood. Receptors originate from a woman between 25 and 40 years old with active or convalescent COVID-19.

The chain couples TRBV6-5 to TRBJ1-1, with TRBD1 matching over 9 bases. V dropped 4 bases and J dropped 1; count of bases not matched to a gene: 7. This CDR3 comprises 16 residues. Per germline, CDR1 MNHEY and CDR2 SVGAGI. The CDR3 DNA is TGTGCCAGCAGTTCTGGGCCGGGACAGGGGAACACTGAAGCTTTCTTT. Amino acids: CASSSGPGQGNTEAFF.

This sequence joins TRBV9 and TRBJ2-1, with D unclear. This CDR3 has 13 amino acids. Trimming removed 3 bases at V and 9 bases at J, with 13 bases between. Germline V CDR1 and CDR2: SGDLS, YYNGEE. CDR3: CASSDYDGGEQFF. The CDR3 region has the DNA TGTGCCAGCAGCGATTACGACGGCGGTGAGCAGTTCTTC.